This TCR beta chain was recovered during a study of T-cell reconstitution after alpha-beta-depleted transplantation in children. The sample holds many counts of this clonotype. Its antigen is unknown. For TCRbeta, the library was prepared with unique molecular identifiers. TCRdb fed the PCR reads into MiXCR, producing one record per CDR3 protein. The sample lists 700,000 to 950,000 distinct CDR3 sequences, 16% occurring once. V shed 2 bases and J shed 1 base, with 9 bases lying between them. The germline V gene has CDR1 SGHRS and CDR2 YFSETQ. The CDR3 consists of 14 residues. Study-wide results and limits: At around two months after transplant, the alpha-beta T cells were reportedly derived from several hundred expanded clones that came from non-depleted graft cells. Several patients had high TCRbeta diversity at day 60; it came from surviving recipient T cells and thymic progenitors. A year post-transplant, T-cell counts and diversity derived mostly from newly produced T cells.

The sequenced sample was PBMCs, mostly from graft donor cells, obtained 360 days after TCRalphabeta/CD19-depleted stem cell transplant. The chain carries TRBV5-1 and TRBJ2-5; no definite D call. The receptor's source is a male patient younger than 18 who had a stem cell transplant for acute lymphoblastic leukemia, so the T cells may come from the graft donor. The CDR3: CASSLGATQETQYF. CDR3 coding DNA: TGCGCCAGCAGCTTAGGTGCGACCCAAGAGACCCAGTACTTC.